These 16 T cell receptor beta chains were all obtained from the same sample, sequenced in a study of pediatric ulcerative colitis. One to two pinch biopsies were taken from the rectum during colonoscopy. Clones were sequenced by immunoSEQ multiplex PCR, and TCRdb holds only the in-frame ones, with some missing. The sample includes tens of thousands of clones, 60% to 75% of them seen just once. Sample: gut tissue. The receptors were sampled from a boy aged 5-17 years with moderate ulcerative colitis.

In its sample, this clone was seen once. Other DNA sequences in the same sample also yield this CDR3. This chain joins TRBV6-4 and TRBJ2-1; TRBD2 aligns across 13 bases. Germline loops: CDR1 MRHNA, CDR2 SNTAGT. The V and J ends lost 4 bases and 6 bases, in that order; junction bases with no gene match: 0. The CDR3 extends over 14 amino acids. In DNA form, the CDR3 reads TGTGCCAGCAGTGGACTAGCGGGGGGCAATGAGCAGTTCTTC. Translating it yields CASSGLAGGNEQFF.

There are a few counts of this clone. V is TRBV28 and J is TRBJ1-4; 8 bases are a match to TRBD1. Trimming removed 3 bases from V and 8 bases from J; junction bases left unmatched: 11. CDR3 length equals 16 residues. The V gene's germline CDR1 is MDHEN and CDR2 SYDVKM. This CDR3 is CASSLGRGRIREKLFF. CDR3 DNA: TGTGCCAGCAGTTTGGGCAGGGGGCGAATAAGGGAAAAACTGTTTTTT.

The table lists this clone with a count of one. The V and J genes are TRBV6-1 and TRBJ2-1, with D possibly TRBD1 on 5 matching bases. The CDR3 covers 12 residues. V lost 9 bases and J lost 8, with 14 bases in between. CDR1 is MNHNS, CDR2 SASEGT, per germline. This CDR3 reads CARLGEGDEQFF. The DNA for the CDR3 is TGTGCCAGGCTTGGGGAAGGGGATGAGCAGTTCTTC.

This sequence joins TRBV5-1 and TRBJ1-1; the D gene is possibly TRBD1 (5 bases). V was cut by 4 bases and J by 0 bases, with 13 bases left in between. In germline, CDR1 is SGHRS, CDR2 YFSETQ. CDR3 length equals 15 residues. CDR3 sequence (DNA): TGCGCCAGCAGCCCGCCCACAGGCGTGAACACTGAAGCTTTCTTT. Residues: CASSPPTGVNTEAFF.

This clone was picked up one time. The chain links TRBV7-3 to TRBJ2-3; 9 bases are shared with TRBD2. Per the germline V gene, CDR1 is SGHTA and CDR2 is FQGTGA. There are 15 residues in the CDR3. The J segment lost 4 bases and the V segment lost 5 bases, leaving 7 bases of the junction unmatched. The CDR3 sequence: CASSLALAGSDTQYF. The CDR3, as DNA: TGTGCCAGCAGCCTCGCCCTAGCGGGGTCAGATACGCAGTATTTT.

The chain has TRBV6-1 and TRBJ2-3; D unresolved. Germline V gene sequence: CDR1 MNHNS, CDR2 SASEGT. The CDR3 is 14 residues long. V was cut by 6 bases and J by 0 bases, with 10 bases left in between. The CDR3 sequence is CASRYRPSTDTQYF. Written as DNA, the CDR3 is TGTGCCAGCAGGTACAGACCTAGCACAGATACGCAGTATTTT.

The CDR3 nucleotides read TGCGCCAGCAGCCAACCCGACAGGGGCCATCAGCCCCAGCATTTT. Protein product: CASSQPDRGHQPQHF. The V and J genes are TRBV4-1 and TRBJ1-5; 8 positions match TRBD1. Losses at the gene ends were 2 bases for V and 5 bases for J; bases not matched to a gene: 5. CDR1 and CDR2 from the germline V gene are MGHRA and YSYEKL. The CDR3 is made up of 15 amino acids.

In nucleotides, the CDR3 is TGTGCCAGCAGCCCAGCCATCGGGGGAGGGCAGCCCCAGCATTTT. It encodes CASSPAIGGGQPQHF. The chain couples TRBV27 to TRBJ1-5; a possible D gene is TRBD1 (5 bases). Trimming stripped 6 bases from V and 7 bases from J, with 19 bases between. The CDR3 runs 15 residues. Germline V gives CDR1 MNHEY, CDR2 SMNVEV (reference sequence).

This clone was seen a few times. The gene calls are TRBV18 and TRBJ1-5; no firm D call. This CDR3 region has 15 residues. V lost 2 bases and J lost 1, with 9 bases in between. CDR1 and CDR2 from the germline V gene are KGHSH and LQKENI. The CDR3 bases are TGTGCCAGCTCACCAACGGGAGGGAGCAATCAGCCCCAGCATTTT. Translating gives CASSPTGGSNQPQHF.

The chain has TRBV19 and TRBJ2-7; D remains ambiguous. This CDR3 has 14 amino acids. V was clipped by 3 bases and J by 2 bases, with 11 bases between them. Per germline, CDR1 LNHDA and CDR2 SQIVND (reference sequence). As DNA, the CDR3 is TGTGCCAGTAGTATCCCGGGCGGCACCTACGAGCAGTACTTC. Amino acids: CASSIPGGTYEQYF.

V gene TRBV4-1 combines with J gene TRBJ2-7; maybe TRBD2 (6 bases). The CDR3 spans 14 residues. V lost 3 bases, J lost 0 bases, and 9 bases lay in between. From germline, CDR1 is MGHRA and CDR2 YSYEKL. CDR3: CASSQGTFSYEQYF. The CDR3 coding sequence is TGCGCCAGCAGCCAGGGGACTTTCTCCTACGAGCAGTACTTC.

The rearrangement links TRBV15 to TRBJ1-5; D ambiguous. CDR1 LNHNV and CDR2 YYDKDF come from the germline V gene (reference sequence). With 6 bases removed from V and 2 bases from J, the gap between germline ends came to 11 bases. The CDR3 length is 14 residues. CDR3 in DNA: TGTGCCACCAGGGGTATTAGGGGCAATCAGCCCCAGCATTTT. Protein product: CATRGIRGNQPQHF.

The chain combines TRBV6-1 with TRBJ2-5; D is possibly TRBD1 or TRBD2 (5 bases each). This CDR3 region has 16 residues. V dropped 0 bases and J dropped 2 bases, with 13 bases sitting between them. The germline V gene encodes CDR1 MNHNS and CDR2 SASEGT. The chain's CDR3 is CASSEALGTEQETQYF. CDR3 bases: TGTGCCAGCAGTGAAGCGCTTGGGACGGAGCAAGAGACCCAGTACTTC.

The chain uses TRBV19 and TRBJ1-5; TRBD1 matches 8 bases. This CDR3 has 16 amino acids. V dropped 5 bases and J dropped 0; count of bases not matched to a gene: 6. In germline, CDR1 is LNHDA, CDR2 SQIVND (reference sequence). As DNA, the CDR3 is TGTGCCAGTAGTGCTCGACAGGGGCCTAGCAATCAGCCCCAGCATTTT. Protein product: CASSARQGPSNQPQHF.

The chain recombines TRBV6-1 with TRBJ1-2, with 7 bases that match TRBD1. The germline V gene has CDR1 MNHNS and CDR2 SASEGT. The CDR3 has 15 residues. J gave up 1 base and V 1 base, and 3 bases lay outside the gene matches. The CDR3, as DNA: TGTGCCAGCAGTGAAGAAAGGGGGCTTAACTATGGCTACACCTTC. It translates to CASSEERGLNYGYTF.

The V gene is TRBV7-3, the J gene TRBJ2-1; TRBD2 matches at 13 bases. This CDR3 region has 15 residues. Germline CDR1 SGHTA, CDR2 FQGTGA. The junction had 6 bases not matched to a gene; V was cut back by 6 bases and J by 7 bases. In DNA form, the CDR3 reads TGTGCCAGCAGTCCTACTAGCGGGGGGGCAAATGAGCAGTTCTTC. It is translated as CASSPTSGGANEQFF.